This TCR beta chain was sequenced for a study of radiotherapy plus CTLA-4 blockade in lung cancer listed by TCRdb under 2018. In terms of the full investigation: Objective responses were observed in 18% of enrolled patients, and disease control was achieved in 30% to 40%. Results the study describes overall, beyond this receptor: After treatment with radiotherapy and ipilimumab, TCR clones that originated in tumors expanded in peripheral blood. Increased serum interferon-beta after radiation, together with early dynamic changes in blood T cell clones, were reported to be the strongest predictors of response.

Focal radiation therapy combined with CTLA-4 blockade (ipilimumab) was tested in patients with chemo-refractory metastatic non-small-cell lung cancer. The germline V gene yields SGHTA for CDR1 and FQGNSA for CDR2. Counted from cysteine to phenylalanine, this CDR3 has 13 amino acids. Kept here is only the CDR3 DNA, which spans 39 bases and is read in frame from base 1. V drops 5 bases and J drops 7 bases, leaving 15 bases in between. This clone was seen a handful of times. It lacks a known antigen. Within one base of it there is no much larger clone, and no base qualities were kept. Libraries were made using the immunoSEQ multiplex PCR assay. TCRdb took over this immuneACCESS table, retaining in-frame rearrangements with V and J assigned. Such tables are incomplete; in checked studies, under half of the missing clones stem from an unresolved V gene, and the remainder is unexplained. Present in this sample are some 110,000 clones, approximately 87% of which were seen just once. The leading ten clones occupy 2% to 2.5% of the sample.

The chain is made from TRBV7-2 and TRBJ2-7, with no confidently assigned D gene. Source: peripheral blood, taken from a patient treated with radiotherapy plus ipilimumab. This clonotype was obtained from a human donor with non-small cell lung cancer that progressed on radiotherapy plus ipilimumab. Some clones in this sample may be carry-over from other donors' samples. DNA sequence: TGTGCCAGCAGCCCAGTTCATCGGCGAGAGCAGTACTTC. This is translated as CASSPVHRREQYF.